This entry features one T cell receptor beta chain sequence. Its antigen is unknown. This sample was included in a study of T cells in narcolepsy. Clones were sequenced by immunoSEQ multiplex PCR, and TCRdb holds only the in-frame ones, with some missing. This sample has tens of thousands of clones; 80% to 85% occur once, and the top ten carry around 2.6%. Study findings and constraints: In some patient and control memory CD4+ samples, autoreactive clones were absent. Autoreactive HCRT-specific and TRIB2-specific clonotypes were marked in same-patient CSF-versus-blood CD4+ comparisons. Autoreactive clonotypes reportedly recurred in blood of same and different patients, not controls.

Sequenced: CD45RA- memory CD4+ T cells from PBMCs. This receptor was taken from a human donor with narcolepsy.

CDR3 in DNA: TGTGCCAGCAGCGAAGGAAGATTTACAGTGAACACTGAAGCTTTCTTT. This translates into CASSEGRFTVNTEAFF. V gene TRBV5-5 combines with J gene TRBJ1-1, with D hard to call. The CDR3 totals 16 residues. The germline V gene encodes CDR1 SGHKS and CDR2 YYEKEE (reference sequence). V was cut by 4 bases and J by 0 bases, with 16 bases left in between.